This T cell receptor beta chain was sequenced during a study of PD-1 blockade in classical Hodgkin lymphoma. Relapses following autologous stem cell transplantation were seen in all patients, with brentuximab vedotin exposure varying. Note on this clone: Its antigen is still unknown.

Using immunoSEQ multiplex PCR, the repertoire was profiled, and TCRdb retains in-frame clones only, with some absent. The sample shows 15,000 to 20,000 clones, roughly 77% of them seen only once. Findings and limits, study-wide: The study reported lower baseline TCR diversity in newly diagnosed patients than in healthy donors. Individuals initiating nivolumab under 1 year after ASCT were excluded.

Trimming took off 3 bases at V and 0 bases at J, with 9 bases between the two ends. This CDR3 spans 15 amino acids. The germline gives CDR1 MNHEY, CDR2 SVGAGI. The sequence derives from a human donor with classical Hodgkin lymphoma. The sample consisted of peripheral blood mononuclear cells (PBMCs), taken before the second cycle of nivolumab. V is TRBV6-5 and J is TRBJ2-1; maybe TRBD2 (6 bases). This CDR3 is CASSYGTGSYNEQFF. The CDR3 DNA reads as TGTGCCAGCAGTTATGGGACTGGCTCCTACAATGAGCAGTTCTTC.